Described below is a single T cell receptor beta chain sequence and its context. Its antigen is as yet unknown. Peripheral blood was drawn, ten milliliters per donor. This sample is part of a study of blood T cells in healthy people across ages. Regarding the study as a whole: Donor CMV status was unknown, possibly confounding expanded clonotype changes. Estimates based on one million T cells were treated as lower bounds.

A second PCR of 7 to 11 cycles used a sample-barcoded 5' primer and a J-beta primer mix. Sequencing recovered at least 3 million CDR3-containing paired-end reads from each sample. TCRdb called the 5' RACE reads again in MiXCR, with one record for every CDR3 protein. This table has hundreds of thousands of distinct CDR3 sequences, around 49% appearing once. This sequence was found in a woman aged 60-75 years in good health. The source material was blood.

The CDR3 spells CSAVPTGNYGYTF. Written as DNA, the CDR3 is TGCAGTGCCGTACCGACAGGAAACTATGGCTACACCTTC. The chain links TRBV20-1 to TRBJ1-2; tentatively, D is TRBD1 (6 bases). Germline V gene lookup returns CDR1 DFQATT and CDR2 SNEGSKA (reference sequence). This CDR3 has 13 amino acids. V was cut by 6 bases and J by 2 bases, with 13 bases left in between.